A selection of T cell receptor beta chains follows, all from one sample in a study of T cell responses to AZD1222 COVID-19 vaccine. TCRdb keeps only in-frame clones here, not all; method: immunoSEQ multiplex PCR. This table has tens of thousands of clones, 89% appearing once. The sample was peripheral blood, taken 28 days after the second AZD1222 dose. All receptors derive from an adult who received the AZD1222 COVID-19 vaccine. Each CDR3 is given with its conserved first and last residue.

TRBV29-1,TRBJ2-1,CSAGTSDYNEQFF
TRBV5-5,TRBJ2-2,CASSLALGNTGELFF
TRBV12-5,TRBJ1-1,CASGLLGRAFF
TRBV5-4,TRBJ1-2,CASSLAGERGYTF
TRBV3-1/TRBV3-2,TRBJ2-1,CASTAGTRGNEQFF
TRBV5-1,TRBJ2-2,CASSVIVGSSGELFF
TRBV6-5,TRBJ1-5,CASLTTGNQPQHF
TRBV11-3,TRBJ2-1,CASSLDLGRNEQFF
TRBV24-1,TRBJ1-2,CAPVGRGYTF
TRBV12-5,TRBJ2-1,CASGLVLMGQGSYNEQFF
TRBV2,TRBJ2-2,CASSSGTGVTGELFF
TRBV2,TRBJ2-3,CASSERALAGGPFMTDTQYF
TRBV7-8,TRBJ2-5,CASSLGRQGQETQYF
TRBV11-3,TRBJ2-2,CASSLERVAGARPGELFF
TRBV10-2,TRBJ2-1,CASRASGGDYNEQFF
TRBV18,TRBJ2-7,CASSPPGSVSYEQYF
TRBV30,TRBJ1-2,CAWRGPGYGYTF
TRBV19,TRBJ1-2,CASRMGPRGYTF
TRBV19,TRBJ1-6,CASRKQESPLHF
TRBV12-3/TRBV12-4,TRBJ1-1,CASSLGSGTEAFF
TRBV27,TRBJ2-3,CASSLRANPYQGTQYF
TRBV4-2,TRBJ2-2,CASSGRVNTGELFF
TRBV15,TRBJ1-6,CATSSTVRTTSSYNSPLHF
TRBV19,TRBJ1-2,CASSISLDSNYGYTF
TRBV6-5,TRBJ1-4,CASNLRGGTGEKLFF
TRBV5-1,TRBJ1-4,CASSLSGDGKLFF
TRBV6-2/TRBV6-3,TRBJ2-2,CASSPLPASGANTGELFF
TRBV7-9,TRBJ2-7,CASSWLASPYEQYF
TRBV9,TRBJ2-2,CASSVVGTSGRGELFF
TRBV6-5,TRBJ1-1,CASSPRRAGGNEAFF
TRBV6-5,TRBJ2-7,CASLGRGQGAEQYF
TRBV5-1,TRBJ1-1,CASSAILNTEAFF
TRBV24-1,TRBJ2-1,CATSDLVVNEQFF